These 2 T cell receptor beta chains were all obtained from the same sample, sequenced in a study of CD8+ T cells in alopecia areata. Reverse transcription of extracted RNA yielded cDNA, which provided the sequencing template. TCRdb keeps only in-frame clones here, not all; method: immunoSEQ multiplex PCR. The repertoire consists of approximately 29,000 clones, with about 83% occurring once and the leading ten covering about 20%. Sequenced input: NKG2D-low CD8+ T cells sorted from blood. The receptors derive from a human donor with alopecia areata.

The chain is built from TRBV6-6 and TRBJ2-3, with D uncertain. Trimming shortened V by 6 bases and J by 3 bases, and 13 bases separated the two germline ends. This CDR3 comprises 14 residues. Germline CDR1 reads MNHNY; CDR2 reads SVGAGI (reference sequence). Written as DNA, the CDR3 is TGTGCCAGCAGACAACCATCAGATACAGATACGCAGTATTTT. The encoded protein is CASRQPSDTDTQYF.

In its sample, this clone ranks as medium-sized. The CDR3 DNA reads as TGCGCCAGCAGCTTACCAGCGAACACCGGGGAGCTGTTTTTT. Its translation: CASSLPANTGELFF. The J gene is TRBJ2-2, the V gene TRBV5-1; no clear D gene. CDR1 SGHRS and CDR2 YFSETQ come from the germline V gene. The germline V and J ends were trimmed by 2 bases and 0 bases, with 5 bases remaining between them. CDR3 length: 14 residues.